A single sample is the source of the 24 T cell receptor beta chains below, sequenced in a study of control samples from healthy donors and cancer patients. The table came from immunoSEQ multiplex PCR; TCRdb's copy has only in-frame clones and leaves some out. The sample yields just over 50,000 clones, about 88% seen once. The sequenced sample consisted of PBMCs. The receptors originated from a man aged 50 to 60 with head and neck cancer.

This clone was counted a single time. The chain is built from TRBV25-1 and TRBJ1-2; D may be TRBD1 (5 bases). The germline CDR1 and CDR2 sequences are MGHDK and SYGVNS. V lost 6 bases to trimming and J lost 2 bases, with 16 bases between them. The CDR3 runs to 15 residues. As DNA, the CDR3 is TGTGCCAGCAGCTCCGCGGGGGGAATAAACTATGGCTACACCTTC. Its translation is CASSSAGGINYGYTF.

This clone showed up just once. The chain uses TRBV5-3 and TRBJ1-4, with D uncertain. TRBV5-3 qualifies as an ORF whose function is uncertain. This CDR3 is 14 amino acids long. V was pared by 1 base and J by 8 bases, with 12 bases between. The CDR3 region has the DNA TGTGCCAGAAGCTTGAGGGCCAGGAAGGAAAAACTGTTTTTT. Translation gives CARSLRARKEKLFF.

The rearrangement uses TRBV4-1 and TRBJ2-7, with D perhaps TRBD2 (6 bases). CDR3 length: 13 residues. Trimming stripped 5 bases from V and 4 bases from J, with 12 bases between. In germline, CDR1 is MGHRA, CDR2 YSYEKL. The CDR3 DNA is TGCGCCAGCAGCTCGGGGGTTTCGTACGAGCAGTACTTC. Its translation: CASSSGVSYEQYF.

This chain joins TRBV7-2 and TRBJ2-5; D gene ambiguous. V shed 3 bases and J shed 6 bases, with 17 bases lying between them. Germline loops: CDR1 SGHTA, CDR2 FQGNSA. The CDR3 sequence is 15 residues long. CDR3 protein: CASSFDKGRAQTQYF. The CDR3 nucleotides read TGTGCCAGCAGCTTCGACAAGGGAAGAGCCCAGACCCAGTACTTC.

The V and J genes are TRBV5-1 and TRBJ1-6; 8 nucleotides agree with TRBD1. J lost 8 bases, V lost 5 bases, and 3 bases had no gene match. Germline assignment: CDR1 SGHRS and CDR2 YFSETQ. The CDR3 extends over 13 amino acids. CDR3 in DNA: TGCGCCAGCAGTCAGGGGGCTGATTCACCCCTCCACTTT. Protein: CASSQGADSPLHF.

This chain connects TRBV7-9 to TRBJ1-4, with D unclear. Germline CDR1 reads SEHNR; CDR2 reads FQNEAQ (reference sequence). The CDR3 is 14 amino acids. Trimming left V 4 bases short and J 3 bases short, with 9 bases between. CDR3 sequence: CASSYTESNEKLFF. The DNA of the CDR3 is TGTGCCAGCAGCTATACAGAGTCTAATGAAAAACTGTTTTTT.

The chain combines TRBV18 with TRBJ2-3; 9 positions agree with TRBD2. The CDR3 is 15 residues long. Trimming removed 1 base from V and 4 bases from J; junction bases left unmatched: 3. The V gene's germline CDR1 is KGHSH and CDR2 LQKENI. CDR3 DNA: TGTGCCAGCTCACCACTAGCGGGAGTTGCAGATACGCAGTATTTT. Translating gives CASSPLAGVADTQYF.

The CDR3 DNA follows: TGTGCCAGCAGCCCCCAGGGACTAGCGTTAGATACGCAGTATTTT. Translated, it gives CASSPQGLALDTQYF. The gene calls are TRBV11-1 and TRBJ2-3, with 10 bases identical to TRBD2. V lost 5 bases, J lost 5 bases, and 7 bases stayed unmatched. The CDR3 is made up of 15 amino acids. CDR1 and CDR2 from the germline V gene are SGHAT and FQDESV (reference sequence).

V is TRBV19 and J is TRBJ1-5; D uncertain. Trimming shortened V by 4 bases and J by 5 bases, and 12 bases separated the two germline ends. This CDR3 comprises 14 residues. Germline CDR1 LNHDA, CDR2 SQIVND (reference sequence). This CDR3 is CASSTDPGDQPQHF. The CDR3 coding sequence is TGTGCCAGTAGTACCGACCCGGGCGATCAGCCCCAGCATTTT. Full variable domain (rest looked up from reference TRBV19 and TRBJ1-5): DGGITQSPKYLFRKEGQNVTLSCEQNLNHDAMYWYRQDPGQGLRLIYYSQIVNDFQKGDIAEGYSVSREKKESFPLTVTSAQKNPTAFYLCASSTDPGDQPQHFGDGTRLSIL.

This sequence joins TRBV7-9 and TRBJ2-1; maybe TRBD2 (5 bases). There are 19 residues in the CDR3. Germline-derived CDR1 and CDR2 are SEHNR and FQNEAQ (reference sequence). V lost 4 bases and J lost 3, with 25 bases in between. The CDR3 DNA reads as TGTGCCAGCAGCTCCCGGCCCCGACGAGGGAGCGGAATCTACAATGAGCAGTTCTTC. It codes for CASSSRPRRGSGIYNEQFF.

This clone appeared once. The V call is TRBV15, the J call TRBJ2-7, with 7 bases that match TRBD1. The J segment lost 5 bases and the V segment lost 1 base, leaving 5 bases of the junction unmatched. The CDR3 loop spans 14 amino acids. Germline lookup yields CDR1 LNHNV and CDR2 YYDKDF (reference sequence). DNA for the CDR3: TGTGCCACCAGCAGAGCGGGACAGTCACACGAGCAGTACTTC. Residues: CATSRAGQSHEQYF.

The chain combines TRBV5-6 with TRBJ1-3; no clear D. Germline CDR1 SGHDT, CDR2 YYEEEE. The ends were cut back, 0 bases at V and 0 bases at J, with 7 bases in the middle. There are 15 residues in the CDR3. For the CDR3, the DNA is TGTGCCAGCAGCTTGGCAGGCGGCTCTGGAAACACCATATATTTT. This codes for CASSLAGGSGNTIYF.

J is TRBJ1-3 and V is TRBV25-1; a possible D gene is TRBD1 (6 bases). Germline V lookup: CDR1 MGHDK, CDR2 SYGVNS. The CDR3 is made up of 16 amino acids. Trimming pared 2 bases from V and 3 bases from J, leaving 14 bases between. The CDR3 region has the DNA TGTGCCAGCAGTGAAAGGGGAACAGGGCTTGGAAACACCATATATTTT. It yields the protein CASSERGTGLGNTIYF.

CDR3 in DNA: TGTGCCAGCAGGAAAGGGGAGAGCAATCAGCCCCAGCATTTT. Translating it yields CASRKGESNQPQHF. V and J are TRBV2 and TRBJ1-5, with a weak D call TRBD1 (5 bases). In germline, CDR1 is SNHLY, CDR2 FYNNEI. This CDR3 region has 14 residues. V lost 6 bases, J lost 1 base, and 10 bases lay in between.

V gene TRBV24-1 combines with J gene TRBJ2-3; D possibly corresponds to TRBD1 (6 bases). Germline assignment: CDR1 KGHDR and CDR2 SFDVKD. The CDR3 covers 14 residues. Between the trimmed V and J ends, which lost 10 bases and 5 bases, there was a span of 18 bases. The CDR3 DNA reads as TGTGCCACGGGGGCACAGGGCGGTTTAGATACGCAGTATTTT. Translated: CATGAQGGLDTQYF.

The rearrangement joins TRBV19 to TRBJ2-3, with D possibly being TRBD2 (5 bases). Looked up from germline, CDR1 is LNHDA and CDR2 is SQIVND (reference sequence). V was cut by 7 bases and J by 7 bases, with 18 bases left in between. The length of the CDR3 is 14 residues. CDR3 nucleotide sequence: TGTGCCAGTACCCCGGTGGGAGTTGGAAATACGCAGTATTTT. Translated, it gives CASTPVGVGNTQYF.

The chain combines TRBV28 with TRBJ1-5; 7 bases fit TRBD1. The CDR3 has 16 amino acids. The germline CDR1 and CDR2 sequences are MDHEN and SYDVKM. After removal of 6 bases from V and 5 bases from J, the junction contained 13 bases not matched to a gene. This CDR3 is CASRIYPGQTDQPQHF. CDR3 DNA: TGTGCCAGCAGGATATACCCGGGACAGACTGATCAGCCCCAGCATTTT.

The chain has TRBV19 and TRBJ2-1, with D possibly matching TRBD2 (6 bases). With 10 bases removed from V and 2 bases from J, the gap between germline ends came to 27 bases. The germline gives CDR1 LNHDA, CDR2 SQIVND (reference sequence). CDR3 length: 18 amino acids. The CDR3 spells CATSLGTFGTLAYNEQFF. DNA of the CDR3: TGTGCCACCAGCCTAGGGACGTTCGGGACTTTAGCCTACAATGAGCAGTTCTTC.

V gene TRBV7-2 combines with J gene TRBJ2-6, with D uncertain. V was shortened by 1 base and J by 2 bases, with 6 bases between the two germline ends. The CDR3 consists of 15 residues. Looked up from germline, CDR1 is SGHTA and CDR2 is FQGNSA. The CDR3: CASSLDNAGANVLTF. CDR3 DNA sequence: TGTGCCAGCAGCTTAGACAATGCTGGGGCCAACGTCCTGACTTTC.

The chain has TRBV29-1 and TRBJ2-7; TRBD1 is a possible D gene (5 bases). CDR1 SQVTM and CDR2 ANQGSEA come from the germline V gene. The CDR3 sequence is 15 residues long. Trimming cost V 0 bases and J 2 bases, with 14 bases left between them. The CDR3 DNA is TGCAGCGTTGAAGATCAAACAGGCCCGCCCTACGAGCAGTACTTC. This encodes CSVEDQTGPPYEQYF.

This clone occurred a few times. The chain recombines TRBV4-2 with TRBJ1-6; possible D gene TRBD1, 5 bases. Trimming stripped 4 bases from V and 6 bases from J, with 10 bases between. From germline, CDR1 is LGHNA and CDR2 YNFKEQ. This CDR3 spans 14 amino acids. For the CDR3, the DNA is TGTGCCAGCAGCCCGGGACGGATTAATTCACCCCTCCACTTT. Residues: CASSPGRINSPLHF.

This sequence joins TRBV4-3 and TRBJ1-2, with D possibly matching TRBD1 (6 bases). Trimming pared 2 bases from V and 4 bases from J, leaving 14 bases between. Per germline, CDR1 LGHNA and CDR2 YSLEER. This CDR3 comprises 15 residues. The CDR3 nucleotides are TGCGCCAGCAGCCAAACCAGACAGGATTCCTATGGCTACACCTTC. The encoded protein is CASSQTRQDSYGYTF.

The chain recombines TRBV28 with TRBJ2-2; the match to TRBD1 covers 11 bases. This CDR3 has 14 residues. With 10 bases clipped from V and 5 bases from J, the junction kept 6 bases outside the gene matches. The germline gives CDR1 MDHEN, CDR2 SYDVKM. CDR3 bases: TGTGCCATCCGGGACAGGGGGGTAACCGGGGAGCTGTTTTTT. The encoded protein is CAIRDRGVTGELFF.

The chain recombines TRBV28 with TRBJ1-2; the D is unclear. V gave up 6 bases and J gave up 4 bases, with 18 bases separating them. This CDR3 comprises 15 residues. CDR1 MDHEN and CDR2 SYDVKM come from the germline V gene. CDR3 in DNA: TGTGCCAGCAGAACGGAGCCTACGGACCTCTATGGCTACACCTTC. The encoded protein is CASRTEPTDLYGYTF.